This T cell receptor (beta chain) was captured in a study of molecular identifiers for immune sequencing clone quantification. From germline, CDR1 is MNHNS and CDR2 SASEGT. The V gene lost 8 bases and the J gene lost 3 bases, with 13 bases spanning the gap. The CDR3 has 13 amino acids. MiXCR was run by TCRdb on the PCR reads, yielding one entry per CDR3 protein. The sample has nearly 650,000 distinct CDR3 sequences, 25% seen once; the top ten hold roughly 0.83%. This clonotype was seen repeatedly, ten times or more. The clonotype originates from a human donor in good health. Some libraries in this study had Jurkat cell RNA spiked in. The V and J genes are TRBV6-1 and TRBJ1-1, with a weak D call TRBD1 (5 bases). Material for sequencing was naive CD8+ T cells from blood, with Jurkat cell RNA spiked in. Documented subset: FACS-sorted CD8+CD4-CCR7+CD45RA+ naive T cells. CDR3 coding DNA: TGTGCCAGCTGGGGGTTCTCGCACACTGAAGCTTTCTTT. Amino acid sequence: CASWGFSHTEAFF.